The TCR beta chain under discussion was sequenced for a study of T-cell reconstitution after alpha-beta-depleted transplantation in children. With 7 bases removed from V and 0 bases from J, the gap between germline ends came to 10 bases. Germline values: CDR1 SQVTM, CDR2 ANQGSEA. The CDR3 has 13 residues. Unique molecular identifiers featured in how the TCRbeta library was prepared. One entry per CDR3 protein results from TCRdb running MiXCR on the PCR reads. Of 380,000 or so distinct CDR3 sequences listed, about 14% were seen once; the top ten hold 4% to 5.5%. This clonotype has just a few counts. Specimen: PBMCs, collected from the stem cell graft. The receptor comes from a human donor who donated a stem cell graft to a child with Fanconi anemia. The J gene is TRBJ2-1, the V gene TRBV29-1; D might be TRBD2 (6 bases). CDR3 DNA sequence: TGCAGCGGCCGGGGGAGCTCCTACAATGAGCAGTTCTTC. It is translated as CSGRGSSYNEQFF.